The 7 T cell receptor beta chains below come from one sample, sequenced in a study of blood T cells in healthy people across ages. Primed by a sample-barcoded 5' primer and a J-beta primer mix, a second PCR proceeded for 7 to 11 cycles. TCRdb reprocessed the 5' RACE reads via MiXCR and lists one record per CDR3 protein. The sample has 1,300,000 or so distinct CDR3 sequences; 55% to 75% are singletons. Sequences were obtained from blood. Every receptor here comes from a man younger than 35 in good health.

The chain combines TRBV7-6 with TRBJ2-7; D gene uncertain. The CDR3 loop spans 14 amino acids. Germline V CDR1 and CDR2: SGHVS, FNYEAQ. V was clipped by 1 base and J by 6 bases, with 13 bases between them. The chain's CDR3 is CASSLGPRIGEQYF. For the CDR3, the DNA is TGTGCCAGCAGCTTAGGCCCGAGAATCGGCGAGCAGTACTTC.

V is TRBV30 and J is TRBJ2-1; TRBD1 matches at 7 bases. The CDR3 spans 16 residues. Losses at the gene ends were 2 bases for V and 4 bases for J; bases not matched to a gene: 11. Germline CDR1 reads GTSNPN; CDR2 reads SVGIG (reference sequence). The CDR3 sequence: CAWSLKGTAVYNEQFF. In DNA form, the CDR3 reads TGTGCCTGGAGTCTGAAAGGGACAGCTGTTTACAATGAGCAGTTCTTC.

In this sample, this clonotype turned up a few times. This sequence joins TRBV7-9 and TRBJ1-6; D perhaps matches TRBD1 (5 bases). The germline V and J ends were trimmed by 2 bases and 7 bases, with 18 bases remaining between them. This CDR3 has 17 residues. Germline V CDR1 and CDR2: SEHNR, FQNEAQ (reference sequence). The CDR3 bases are TGTGCCAGCAGCTTATTCAGGGAGGTCGGAGTAAATTCACCCCTCCACTTT. This sequence encodes CASSLFREVGVNSPLHF.

The genes are TRBV6-6 and TRBJ1-4; D ambiguous. Germline V gene sequence: CDR1 MNHNY, CDR2 SVGAGI (reference sequence). V was trimmed by 7 bases and J by 7 bases, leaving 13 bases between them. The CDR3 contains 13 residues. The CDR3 coding sequence is TGTGCCAGCACTGTCGGGCTGGGTGAAAAACTGTTTTTT. It translates to CASTVGLGEKLFF.

The chain has TRBV6-5 and TRBJ2-7, with D perhaps TRBD1 or TRBD2 (5 bases each). Germline CDR1 is MNHEY and CDR2 is SVGAGI. There are 13 residues in the CDR3. V was shortened by 4 bases and J by 3 bases, with 10 bases between the two germline ends. The CDR3 region is CASSSGTNYEQYF. CDR3 in DNA: TGTGCCAGCAGTTCCGGGACCAACTACGAGCAGTACTTC.

This rearrangement joins TRBV5-6 to TRBJ2-1, with TRBD1 identical over 9 bases. V lost 4 bases and J lost 0; bases outside the gene matches: 17. Germline CDR1 and CDR2: SGHDT and YYEEEE. This CDR3 is built from 20 residues. The CDR3 DNA reads TGTGCCAGCAGCGTGACCGGGACAGGGAACCATCTAAGCTCCTACAATGAGCAGTTCTTC. It translates to CASSVTGTGNHLSSYNEQFF.

The chain uses TRBV10-3 and TRBJ2-7; weak D call: TRBD2 (5 bases). The DNA end lines up better with TRBJ2-5; the J call may be wrong. This CDR3 is built from 17 residues. Germline V gene sequence: CDR1 ENHRY, CDR2 SYGVKD. CDR3 nucleotide sequence: TGTGCCATCAGTGACCTTTCCGGGATCCTAAGTTGGGAGACCCAGTACTTC. It encodes CAISDLSGILSWETQYF.